Shown below are 30 T cell receptor beta chains from a single sample sequenced in a study of blood T cell repertoires in COVID-19. Repertoires were generated with immunoSEQ multiplex PCR, while TCRdb's copy carries only in-frame clones and drops some. The table shows 200,000 or so clones, with 85% to 90% occurring only once. Sequencing was done on a sample of peripheral blood. The receptors derive from a woman aged 45-60 years with acute or convalescent COVID-19.

The V call is TRBV25-1, the J call TRBJ2-7, with TRBD2 matching over 12 bases. CDR3 size: 15 residues. The V and J ends lost 1 base and 5 bases, in that order; junction bases with no gene match: 3. Germline V gene lookup returns CDR1 MGHDK and CDR2 SYGVNS. CDR3 sequence reads: CASSEFLAGGDEQYF. As DNA, the CDR3 is TGTGCCAGCAGTGAATTTCTAGCGGGGGGGGACGAGCAGTACTTC.

This chain connects TRBV19 to TRBJ2-7, with D perhaps matching TRBD1 (5 bases). Germline CDR1 and CDR2: LNHDA and SQIVND (reference sequence). CDR3 length: 15 residues. V shed 4 bases and J shed 3 bases, with 16 bases lying between them. Here the CDR3 reads CASSTYYGRDYEQYF. The CDR3 DNA reads as TGTGCCAGTAGTACTTATTATGGCAGGGACTACGAGCAGTACTTC.

The V call is TRBV6-6, the J call TRBJ2-1, with 9 bases identical to TRBD1. Trimming removed 5 bases from V and 6 bases from J; junction bases left unmatched: 5. The CDR3 has 14 residues. Germline CDR1 reads MNHNY; CDR2 reads SVGAGI (reference sequence). The CDR3: CASSHGQGPNEQFF. The CDR3 DNA follows: TGTGCCAGCAGTCACGGACAGGGGCCCAATGAGCAGTTCTTC.

This chain links TRBV7-8 with TRBJ2-7, with D tentatively TRBD1 (5 bases). Trimming cost V 2 bases and J 4 bases, with 12 bases left between them. Germline CDR1 reads SGHVS; CDR2 reads FQNEAQ. This CDR3 comprises 14 residues. The CDR3 DNA sequence: TGTGCCAGCAGCTTACAGGGCTTTGGGTACGAGCAGTACTTC. Amino acids: CASSLQGFGYEQYF.

The CDR3 coding sequence is TGTGCCTGGAGGGATCGGGGACTAGCGGCGGACATGAGCTCCTACAATGAGCAGTTCTTC. This encodes CAWRDRGLAADMSSYNEQFF. The V call is TRBV30, the J call TRBJ2-1, with 11 nucleotides matching TRBD2. Per the germline V gene, CDR1 is GTSNPN and CDR2 is SVGIG (reference sequence). The CDR3 length is 20 residues. Germline trimming cut 3 bases from V and 0 bases from J; bases unmatched to any gene: 16.

The chain carries TRBV5-1 and TRBJ2-1; 7 bases map to TRBD1. Germline loops: CDR1 SGHRS, CDR2 YFSETQ. Unmatched junction bases numbered 6, after V lost 3 bases and J lost 6 bases. This CDR3 is built from 14 residues. CDR3: CASSSGQFVNEQFF. The CDR3 DNA reads as TGCGCCAGCAGCTCGGGACAGTTCGTCAATGAGCAGTTCTTC.

The gene calls are TRBV30 and TRBJ1-6; TRBD1 aligns across 10 bases. CDR1 is GTSNPN, CDR2 SVGIG, per germline (reference sequence). The CDR3 extends over 14 amino acids. J lost 9 bases, V lost 5 bases, and 7 bases had no gene match. The CDR3 DNA reads as TGTGCCTGGGGCCTCGGGACAGGGGCTTCACCCCTCCACTTT. Its protein is CAWGLGTGASPLHF.

The gene calls are TRBV24-1 and TRBJ2-7, with 9 nucleotides matching TRBD1. The J segment lost 5 bases and the V segment lost 4 bases, leaving 8 bases of the junction unmatched. The CDR3 runs to 15 residues. Germline-derived CDR1 and CDR2 are KGHDR and SFDVKD. The CDR3 here is CATSDPRDRDDEQYF. The CDR3, as DNA: TGTGCCACCAGTGACCCAAGGGACAGGGACGACGAGCAGTACTTC.

Details on this clone: The same CDR3 also results from other DNA sequences found in this sample. This chain connects TRBV4-2 to TRBJ1-3, with D possibly TRBD1 on 6 matching bases. CDR1 and CDR2 (germline): LGHNA, YNFKEQ. Deletions cut 0 bases from V and 2 bases from J, with 8 bases between. This CDR3 has 15 residues. Written as DNA, the CDR3 is TGTGCCAGCAGCCAAGATACAGGGACTGGAAACACCATATATTTT. Protein sequence: CASSQDTGTGNTIYF.

The J gene is TRBJ1-2, the V gene TRBV6-6, with D unresolved. CDR1 and CDR2 from the germline V gene are MNHNY and SVGAGI (reference sequence). V lost 2 bases to trimming and J lost 2 bases, with 12 bases between them. The CDR3 contains 15 residues. The CDR3: CASSYREVGNYGYTF. The CDR3, as DNA: TGTGCCAGCAGTTACCGGGAGGTAGGGAACTATGGCTACACCTTC.

CDR3 sequence reads: CASGIDRRSNQPQHF. For the CDR3, the DNA is TGTGCTAGTGGAATTGACAGGCGTAGCAATCAGCCCCAGCATTTT. The chain links TRBV12-5 to TRBJ1-5; possible D gene TRBD1, 6 bases. This CDR3 spans 15 amino acids. Germline values: CDR1 LGHNT, CDR2 FRNRAP. The V end was cut by 6 bases, the J end by 0 bases, with 12 bases between.

There are many counts of this clone. This chain connects TRBV6-2 or TRBV6-3 to TRBJ1-1; D gene uncertain. Trimming pared 3 bases from V and 7 bases from J, leaving 15 bases between. The CDR3 spans 14 residues. The V gene's germline CDR1 is MNHEY and CDR2 SVGEGT. CDR3 sequence: CASSYAPGGREAFF. The CDR3 coding sequence is TGTGCCAGCAGTTATGCCCCCGGAGGGCGTGAAGCTTTCTTT.

This clone was seen only once. V gene TRBV10-2 combines with J gene TRBJ2-1; 8 bases match TRBD2. Per the germline V gene, CDR1 is WSHSY and CDR2 is SAAADI. The V segment lost 2 bases and the J segment 1 base; nucleotides outside the gene matches: 1. CDR3 length: 15 amino acids. The CDR3 reads CASSEASGSYNEQFF. As DNA, the CDR3 is TGCGCCAGCAGTGAGGCTAGCGGGTCCTACAATGAGCAGTTCTTC.

The chain couples TRBV6-4 to TRBJ2-7; 7 bases match TRBD2. Unmatched junction bases numbered 5, after V lost 0 bases and J lost 3 bases. CDR3 length: 15 amino acids. The germline gives CDR1 MRHNA, CDR2 SNTAGT. The CDR3 bases are TGTGCCAGCAGTGACTCGGCGGGAGTCGGCTACGAGCAGTACTTC. Amino acid sequence: CASSDSAGVGYEQYF.

V is TRBV29-1 and J is TRBJ1-4; D is perhaps TRBD1 (6 bases). Trimming took 1 base from V and 7 from J, leaving 13 bases between them. The CDR3 is made up of 14 amino acids. Germline lookup yields CDR1 SQVTM and CDR2 ANQGSEA. The CDR3 reads CSVEGQALGEKLFF. DNA for the CDR3: TGCAGCGTTGAAGGACAGGCCTTGGGTGAAAAACTGTTTTTT.

The J gene is TRBJ1-2, the V gene TRBV2; 8 nucleotides match TRBD1. The CDR3 extends over 13 amino acids. The germline V gene has CDR1 SNHLY and CDR2 FYNNEI. J was trimmed by 4 bases and V by 7 bases; bases with no gene match: 5. The CDR3 nucleotides are TGTGCCAGCACCTACGACAGGGGCTATGGCTACACCTTC. Translated, it gives CASTYDRGYGYTF.

This clone occurred once. This sequence joins TRBV6-6 and TRBJ2-7; D ambiguous. The CDR3 loop spans 12 amino acids. V gave up 6 bases and J gave up 0 bases, with 6 bases separating them. The V gene's germline CDR1 is MNHNY and CDR2 SVGAGI (reference sequence). The CDR3 here is CASSRSSYEQYF. CDR3 coding DNA: TGTGCCAGCAGCCGCAGCTCCTACGAGCAGTACTTC.

The chain uses TRBV27 and TRBJ2-7, with TRBD2 matching over 10 bases. Germline CDR1 is MNHEY and CDR2 is SMNVEV (reference sequence). The CDR3 extends over 15 amino acids. V dropped 6 bases and J dropped 2; count of bases not matched to a gene: 7. CDR3 residues: CASSALAGRPYEQYF. The CDR3 DNA reads as TGTGCCAGCAGCGCACTAGCGGGACGACCCTACGAGCAGTACTTC.

The chain recombines TRBV29-1 with TRBJ2-2, with a possible D match to TRBD2 (7 bases). This CDR3 spans 15 amino acids. Germline CDR1 SQVTM, CDR2 ANQGSEA. Here the CDR3 DNA reads TGCAGTGCACGGGGGGCCGGCGCGAACACCGGGGAGCTGTTTTTT. Translation: CSARGAGANTGELFF.

The V gene is TRBV30, the J gene TRBJ2-5, with 10 bases identical to TRBD2. V shed 0 bases, J shed 6 bases, and the junction held 4 bases outside the gene matches. Germline CDR1 GTSNPN, CDR2 SVGIG (reference sequence). This CDR3 spans 14 amino acids. The CDR3 DNA reads as TGTGCCTGGAGTGTAGCGGGAGGGCCGAAGACCCAGTACTTC. This encodes CAWSVAGGPKTQYF. The complete variable domain, with remaining parts taken from reference TRBV30 and TRBJ2-5, reads SQTIHQWPATLVQPVGSPLSLECTVEGTSNPNLYWYRQAAGRGLQLLFYSVGIGQISSEVPQNLSASRPQDRQFILSSKKLLLSDSGFYLCAWSVAGGPKTQYFGPGTRLLVL.

A single count supports this clone. The chain carries TRBV7-6 and TRBJ2-3, with TRBD2 identical over 8 bases. This CDR3 has 16 residues. Germline V gene sequence: CDR1 SGHVS, CDR2 FNYEAQ. The junction had 8 bases not matched to a gene; V was cut back by 1 base and J by 5 bases. Here the CDR3 reads CASSLGAAGAVDTQYF. The CDR3 DNA sequence: TGTGCCAGCAGCTTAGGCGCAGCGGGGGCAGTAGATACGCAGTATTTT.

The chain combines TRBV5-1 with TRBJ2-7, with 14 bases matching TRBD2. Germline CDR1 reads SGHRS; CDR2 reads YFSETQ. With 4 bases clipped from V and 7 bases from J, the junction kept 7 bases outside the gene matches. CDR3 size: 15 residues. The CDR3 bases are TGCGCCAGCAGCGTCGGACTAGCGGGGGGAGGGGAGCAGTACTTC. Its protein is CASSVGLAGGGEQYF.

This clone was detected many times. The chain employs TRBV18 and TRBJ1-1, with TRBD1 as a possible D gene (6 bases). The ends were cut back, 4 bases at V and 7 bases at J, with 16 bases in the middle. CDR1 is KGHSH, CDR2 LQKENI, per germline. The CDR3 contains 14 residues. The CDR3 DNA follows: TGTGCCAGCTCACACCGACAGGCCCGGGGTGAAGCTTTCTTT. It codes for CASSHRQARGEAFF.

This clone was seen once. The chain recombines TRBV13 with TRBJ2-1; TRBD2 aligns across 9 bases. J lost 5 bases, V lost 0 bases, and 5 bases had no gene match. Germline-derived CDR1 and CDR2 are PRHDT and FYEKMQ (reference sequence). The CDR3 has 16 residues. The CDR3 coding sequence is TGTGCCAGCAGCTTAGGCCATCTAGCGGGGCACAATGAGCAGTTCTTC. Translation: CASSLGHLAGHNEQFF.

The gene calls are TRBV5-6 and TRBJ1-2, with a possible D match to TRBD1 (5 bases). The CDR3 loop spans 15 amino acids. The germline CDR1 and CDR2 sequences are SGHDT and YYEEEE. V was shortened by 1 base and J by 7 bases, with 17 bases between the two germline ends. This CDR3 is CASSLRGPLNAGYTF. CDR3 DNA: TGTGCCAGCAGCTTGAGGGGTCCTCTTAACGCTGGCTACACCTTC. The variable domain in full, with the rest retrieved from reference TRBV5-6 and TRBJ1-2, is DAGVTQSPTHLIKTRGQQVTLRCSPKSGHDTVSWYQQALGQGPQFIFQYYEEEERQRGNFPDRFSGHQFPNYSSELNVNALLLGDSALYLCASSLRGPLNAGYTFGSGTRLTVV.

The DNA of the CDR3 is TGTGCCAGTAGTGTGGTCGGCACGGAGCAAGATACGCAGTATTTT. It translates to CASSVVGTEQDTQYF. The chain couples TRBV19 to TRBJ2-3; D uncertain. The V end lost 5 bases, the J end lost 5 bases, and 17 bases lay between the germline ends. From germline, CDR1 is LNHDA and CDR2 SQIVND (reference sequence). This CDR3 is built from 15 residues.

The chain carries TRBV10-3 and TRBJ2-1; D might be TRBD2 (6 bases). Germline V lookup: CDR1 ENHRY, CDR2 SYGVKD. The CDR3 runs 15 residues. V gave up 2 bases and J gave up 5 bases, with 13 bases separating them. CDR3 protein: CAISERLAYNNEQFF. In DNA, the CDR3 is TGTGCCATCAGTGAGAGGCTAGCGTATAACAATGAGCAGTTCTTC.

This clone was found a few times. The rearrangement links TRBV28 to TRBJ1-6, with D hard to call. This CDR3 comprises 13 residues. V was clipped by 8 bases and J by 8 bases, with 13 bases between them. Germline loops: CDR1 MDHEN, CDR2 SYDVKM. The CDR3 DNA reads as TGTGCCAGCGTTTTCAGGTCGGATTCACCCCTCCACTTT. Amino acids: CASVFRSDSPLHF.

This clone was picked up one time. The chain joins TRBV11-2 to TRBJ1-5, with D perhaps TRBD1 (6 bases). Germline values: CDR1 SGHAT, CDR2 FQNNGV. The CDR3 loop spans 14 amino acids. The V gene lost 5 bases and the J gene lost 1 base, with 9 bases spanning the gap. CDR3 nucleotide sequence: TGTGCCAGCAGCCCGGGGACAAGCAATCAGCCCCAGCATTTT. Translated, it gives CASSPGTSNQPQHF. Looking up the rest from reference TRBV11-2 and TRBJ1-5 gives the full variable domain: EAGVAQSPRYKIIEKRQSVAFWCNPISGHATLYWYQQILGQGPKLLIQFQNNGVVDDSQLPKDRFSAERLKGVDSTLKIQPAKLEDSAVYLCASSPGTSNQPQHFGDGTRLSIL.

This sequence joins TRBV5-1 and TRBJ1-4; D gene unclear. The CDR3 consists of 13 residues. CDR1 and CDR2 (germline): SGHRS, YFSETQ. Trimming took off 0 bases at V and 8 bases at J, with 8 bases between the two ends. CDR3 nucleotides: TGCGCCAGCAGCTTGGAATGGGAGGAAAAACTGTTTTTT. Translation: CASSLEWEEKLFF. The full variable domain, in which reference TRBV5-1 and TRBJ1-4 provide the parts outside the CDR3, is KAGVTQTPRYLIKTRGQQVTLSCSPISGHRSVSWYQQTPGQGLQFLFEYFSETQRNKGNFPGRFSGRQFSNSRSEMNVSTLELGDSALYLCASSLEWEEKLFFGSGTQLSVL.